Detailed here is one TCR beta chain. This entry comes from a study of T cell responses to AZD1222 COVID-19 vaccine. The CDR3 consists of 14 residues. V lost 7 bases and J 0 bases, leaving 10 bases between the germline ends. Germline V lookup: CDR1 MDHEN, CDR2 SYDVKM. Sequencing was performed with immunoSEQ multiplex PCR; in TCRdb, only in-frame clones are kept and a portion is missing. The sample gives about 55,000 clones, 70% to 90% of which show up once; just under 4% is in the top ten. This sequence originates from an adult in good health. This specimen was peripheral blood, taken on day 0 of AZD1222 vaccination. The chain uses TRBV28 and TRBJ2-1, with D possibly called TRBD1 or TRBD2 (5 bases each). The DNA for the CDR3 is TGTGCCAGCATTGGGGGAAGCTCCTACAATGAGCAGTTCTTC. Protein sequence: CASIGGSSYNEQFF.